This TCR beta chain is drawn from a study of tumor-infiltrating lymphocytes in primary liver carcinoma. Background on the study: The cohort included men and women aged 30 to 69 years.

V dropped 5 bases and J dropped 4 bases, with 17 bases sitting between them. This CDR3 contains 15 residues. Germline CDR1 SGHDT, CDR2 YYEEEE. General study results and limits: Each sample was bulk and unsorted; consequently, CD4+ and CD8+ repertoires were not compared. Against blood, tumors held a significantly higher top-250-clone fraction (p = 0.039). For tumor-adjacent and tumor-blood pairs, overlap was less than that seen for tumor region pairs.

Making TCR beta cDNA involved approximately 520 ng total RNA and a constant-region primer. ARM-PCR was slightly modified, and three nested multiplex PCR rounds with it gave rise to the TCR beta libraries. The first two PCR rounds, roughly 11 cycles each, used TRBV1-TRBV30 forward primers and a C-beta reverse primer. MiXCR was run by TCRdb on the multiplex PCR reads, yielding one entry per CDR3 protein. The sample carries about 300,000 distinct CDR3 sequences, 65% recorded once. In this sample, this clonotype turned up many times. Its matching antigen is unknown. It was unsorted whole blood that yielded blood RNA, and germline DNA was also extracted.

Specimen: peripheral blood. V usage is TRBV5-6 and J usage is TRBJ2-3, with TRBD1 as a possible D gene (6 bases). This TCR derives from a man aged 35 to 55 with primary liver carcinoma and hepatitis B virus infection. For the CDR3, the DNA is TGTGCCAGCAGTTTCGGAACAGGGCAGGCAGATACGCAGTATTTT. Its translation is CASSFGTGQADTQYF. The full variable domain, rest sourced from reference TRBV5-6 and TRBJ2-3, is DAGVTQSPTHLIKTRGQQVTLRCSPKSGHDTVSWYQQALGQGPQFIFQYYEEEERQRGNFPDRFSGHQFPNYSSELNVNALLLGDSALYLCASSFGTGQADTQYFGPGTRLTVL.